Each of the 2 T cell receptor beta chains below was sequenced from the same sample in a study of blood T cell repertoires in COVID-19. Libraries were prepared by immunoSEQ multiplex PCR; TCRdb keeps only in-frame clonotypes and omits some of them. The profile shows roughly 250,000 clones, 70% to 75% of them singletons. Sequencing input: peripheral blood. The receptor set was obtained from a woman older than 75 with acute or convalescent COVID-19.

The CDR3 sequence is CASSPNPGLAGLLQYF. The DNA of the CDR3 is TGCGCCAGCAGTCCCAACCCGGGACTAGCGGGTCTTCTTCAGTATTTT. V is TRBV4-1 and J is TRBJ2-3, with 12 bases matching TRBD2. The CDR3 is 16 residues long. The V segment lost 6 bases and the J segment 12 bases; nucleotides outside the gene matches: 16. Germline V lookup: CDR1 MGHRA, CDR2 YSYEKL.

V usage is TRBV4-1 and J usage is TRBJ2-7; TRBD1 aligns across 9 bases. Germline assignment: CDR1 MGHRA and CDR2 YSYEKL. With 4 bases clipped from V and 4 bases from J, the junction kept 11 bases outside the gene matches. CDR3 length equals 16 residues. The CDR3 here is CASSRTAGTGPYEQYF. The CDR3 DNA reads TGCGCCAGCAGCCGAACGGCCGGGACAGGGCCGTACGAGCAGTACTTC.